This T cell receptor beta chain emerged from a study of cytomegalovirus exposure and HLA in healthy donors. Overall study findings and caveats: In a later analysis, most CMV-associated TCR beta chains appeared HLA-restricted. Productive rates of about 90% or about 30% were seen for most TCR beta V segments in an earlier analysis. In a later analysis, an Asian-associated ancestry cluster reportedly showed fewer N-insertions than the 666-donor mean.

PCR amplification relied on 60 Vbeta primers (plus 13 Jbeta primers). Sequencing used immunoSEQ multiplex PCR; TCRdb keeps in-frame clones, though not all of them. The sample carries about 180,000 clones, roughly 77% recorded once. This clone was recorded once. Its target is not known. V lost 6 bases to trimming and J lost 4 bases; unmatched junction nucleotides: 7. The V gene's germline CDR1 is MDHEN and CDR2 SYDVKM. The CDR3 extends over 14 amino acids. Sequencing was carried out using PBMCs. The receptor was isolated from a woman in her twenties or thirties in good health and CMV-seropositive. V gene TRBV28 combines with J gene TRBJ2-5; 8 bases align to TRBD2. The CDR3 protein is CASSTPRGGETQYF. CDR3 nucleotides: TGTGCCAGCAGCACCCCCCGGGGGGGAGAGACCCAGTACTTC.